What follows describes a single T cell receptor beta chain. The specificity of this receptor is unknown. No base-level quality is on record; no much larger clone is a single base apart. This specimen belongs to a study of blood T cell repertoires in COVID-19 (dated by TCRdb to about 2020). At the level of the whole study: Samples covering the acute and convalescent phases of COVID-19 were provided by collaborators in the United States, Italy and Spain. The prospective study material was composed of cDNA or gDNA derived from T cells, B-cell-depleted T cells, or PBMCs. Subjects who had been exposed to COVID-19, were actively infected with it, or had recovered from it provided the deeply sampled blood TCRbeta repertoires that made up the dataset. The repertoires were made available in a free public database intended to serve as a resource for research on the immune response to SARS-CoV-2. The samples were drawn from the first 160 participants of the ongoing ImmuneRACE study and from 950 to 1,500 subjects provided by 6 global collaborators. The sample metadata nearly always contained a de-identified subject ID, COVID-19 status, age in years and sex. Where HLA class I and class II types were available, the types were taken from metadata supplied by the sample provider, not from assay-based typing. General findings and caveats noted by the study authors: How much clinical and demographic metadata was included differed by source and by participant, and the metadata was provided uncurated.

Samples from volunteer blood donors who had recovered from COVID-19 were contributed by a second Seattle source. Whole blood was collected in K2EDTA tubes by collaborating institutions according to the institutions' own protocols. Collaborator samples were shipped for TCRbeta analysis as frozen whole blood, isolated PBMCs, or DNA extracted from either sample type. TCRbeta CDR3 regions were amplified from genomic DNA using the immunoSEQ Assay, a bias-controlled multiplex PCR. The published analysis was carried out like this. The number of nucleated cells in each sample was estimated from the amplification of reference gene primers within the assay. Sequence reads were collapsed and filtered to measure the absolute abundance of every unique TCRbeta CDR3 rearrangement. For each sample, productive Simpson clonality was calculated as the square root of Simpson's diversity index across productive rearrangements. The table comes from immuneACCESS by way of TCRdb, which keeps in-frame sequences with V and J called. Part of the clones is missing from these tables; in studies checked, under half for an unresolved V gene and the rest for unknown reasons. Clonal size and the V and J genes are those of that table, whereas D and trimming came from the DNA. Recorded for this sample are 280,000 or so clones; more than 70% of them occurred a single time. The leading ten clones occupy approximately 7.2% of the sample.

The receptor comes from a woman younger than 45 who had recovered from COVID-19. Sequences were obtained from peripheral blood.

The bases are TGTGCCAGCAGCGTAGCTGGACAGGGGACCTACGAGCAGTACTTC. This gives the protein CASSVAGQGTYEQYF. In this chain, TRBV9 is recombined with TRBJ2-7, and 9 bases in between align with TRBD1. CDR1 and CDR2 (SGDLS, YYNGEE) derive from the germline V gene. Trimming removed 0 bases from V and 2 bases from J; the gene matches leave 3 bases unexplained. The CDR3 has 15 amino acids, counting the end cysteine and phenylalanine. Only the CDR3 region is kept as DNA, spanning 45 bases read in frame from base 1.